The 5 T cell receptor beta chains given below trace back to one sample, sequenced in a study of identical twins. TCRdb re-called the 5' RACE reads with MiXCR, one entry per CDR3 protein. The data hold about 240,000 distinct CDR3 sequences, with 7.5% observed a single time. This same sample was also taken into another study, of yellow fever vaccine responses in identical twins.

Sequenced material: CD8+ T cells sorted from blood. The source of these receptors is a woman under 30 in good health.

This clonotype has just a few counts. This sequence joins TRBV13 and TRBJ2-5, with D hard to call. The CDR3 length is 15 residues. CDR1 and CDR2 from the germline V gene are PRHDT and FYEKMQ (reference sequence). Trimming removed 0 bases from V and 2 bases from J, with 10 bases in between. The CDR3 sequence: CASSLGGQNQETQYF. As DNA, the CDR3 is TGTGCCAGCAGCTTAGGCGGTCAAAATCAAGAGACCCAGTACTTC.

A few counts support this clonotype. V is TRBV20-1 and J is TRBJ2-7; 15 bases align to TRBD2. CDR1 DFQATT and CDR2 SNEGSKA come from the germline V gene (reference sequence). The length of the CDR3 is 18 residues. Germline trimming cut 0 bases from V and 1 base from J; bases unmatched to any gene: 7. CDR3 nucleotide sequence: TGCAGTGCTAGAGAGTTAGCGGGGACTAGCGGGAGGTCCTACGAGCAGTACTTC. Its translation is CSARELAGTSGRSYEQYF.

This clonotype has ten or more counts. The chain uses TRBV6-5 and TRBJ2-3; the D is unclear. Germline CDR1 MNHEY, CDR2 SVGAGI. The ends were cut back, 2 bases at V and 5 bases at J, with 11 bases in the middle. This CDR3 comprises 14 residues. The CDR3 loop is CASSYGRSRDTQYF. CDR3 in DNA: TGTGCCAGCAGTTACGGGCGGTCGCGAGATACGCAGTATTTT.

This clonotype showed up many times. The chain joins TRBV4-1 to TRBJ1-4; D remains ambiguous. Trimming shortened V by 0 bases and J by 0 bases, and 8 bases separated the two germline ends. This CDR3 spans 16 amino acids. Germline CDR1 and CDR2: MGHRA and YSYEKL. The DNA of the CDR3 is TGCGCCAGCAGCCAAGAAAAACAAGCAACTAATGAAAAACTGTTTTTT. This gives the protein CASSQEKQATNEKLFF.

V and J are TRBV25-1 and TRBJ1-1; D gene ambiguous. Trimming stripped 3 bases from V and 5 bases from J, with 13 bases between. The CDR3 consists of 14 residues. From germline, CDR1 is MGHDK and CDR2 SYGVNS. CDR3 amino acids: CASSDRGRGTEAFF. CDR3 nucleotide sequence: TGTGCCAGCAGTGACCGCGGACGGGGAACTGAAGCTTTCTTT.